These 7 T cell receptor beta chains came from one sample sequenced in a study of T cell responses to AZD1222 COVID-19 vaccine. Only in-frame clones appear in the TCRdb table, and some are missing; sequencing was by immunoSEQ multiplex PCR. Among over 120,000 clones listed, about 93% were seen once. Sequenced material: peripheral blood, taken on day 0 of AZD1222 vaccination. These receptors were collected from an adult in good health.

The J gene is TRBJ1-1, the V gene TRBV6-5; D perhaps matches TRBD1 (5 bases). V gave up 0 bases and J gave up 4 bases, with 12 bases separating them. The CDR3 totals 15 residues. The germline CDR1 and CDR2 sequences are MNHEY and SVGAGI. The DNA of the CDR3 is TGTGCCAGCAGTTACTCATTGGGGGGGAGCACTGAAGCTTTCTTT. This gives the protein CASSYSLGGSTEAFF.

The chain carries TRBV9 and TRBJ1-5; D call uncertain. The CDR3 length is 14 residues. V was shortened by 0 bases and J by 1 base, with 5 bases between the two germline ends. CDR1 SGDLS and CDR2 YYNGEE come from the germline V gene. CDR3 nucleotide sequence: TGTGCCAGCAGCGTAGGAGGGAGCAATCAGCCCCAGCATTTT. Its protein is CASSVGGSNQPQHF.

The chain couples TRBV6-5 to TRBJ1-2; no reliable D call. Trimming took 0 bases from V and 4 from J, leaving 9 bases between them. The CDR3 has 14 amino acids. The germline V gene encodes CDR1 MNHEY and CDR2 SVGAGI. CDR3 nucleotides: TGTGCCAGCAGTTACTCGCGCGGTCTCTATGGCTACACCTTC. It translates to CASSYSRGLYGYTF.

The V call is TRBV12-3 or TRBV12-4, the J call TRBJ1-5; D unresolved. Trimming removed 3 bases from V and 5 bases from J, with 5 bases in between. This CDR3 region has 12 residues. CDR3 in DNA: TGTGCCAGCAGTTTCGATGATCAGCCCCAGCATTTT. Translation gives CASSFDDQPQHF.

This clone was detected only once. The gene calls are TRBV6-5 and TRBJ1-2, with TRBD1 as a possible D gene (6 bases). Trimming cost V 4 bases and J 7 bases, with 19 bases left between them. The CDR3 is 15 amino acids. From germline, CDR1 is MNHEY and CDR2 SVGAGI. CDR3 loop: CASSSVPGDSRGYTF. The CDR3, as DNA: TGTGCCAGCAGTTCGGTTCCAGGGGATAGTCGTGGCTACACCTTC.

V usage is TRBV18 and J usage is TRBJ1-3, with D perhaps TRBD1 (5 bases). The germline V gene has CDR1 KGHSH and CDR2 LQKENI. The CDR3 spans 15 residues. The V and J ends lost 3 bases and 2 bases respectively, with 11 bases between them. The CDR3 sequence is CASSPPPGAGNTIYF. The CDR3 DNA reads as TGTGCCAGCTCACCCCCCCCGGGGGCTGGAAACACCATATATTTT. Full variable domain (missing parts from reference TRBV18 and TRBJ1-3): NAGVMQNPRHLVRRRGQEARLRCSPMKGHSHVYWYRQLPEEGLKFMVYLQKENIIDESGMPKERFSAEFPKEGPSILRIQQVVRGDSAAYFCASSPPPGAGNTIYFGEGSWLTVV.

In this sample, this clone turned up once. This chain links TRBV3-1 (or the pseudogene TRBV3-2) with TRBJ2-1; 8 bases are shared with TRBD2. The CDR3 is 13 residues long. Germline-derived CDR1 and CDR2 are LGHDT and YNNKEL (reference sequence). Losses at the gene ends were 6 bases for V and 6 bases for J; bases not matched to a gene: 4. CDR3 DNA sequence: TGTGCCAGCAGATTTAGCGGGGTCAATGAGCAGTTCTTC. Its translation is CASRFSGVNEQFF.